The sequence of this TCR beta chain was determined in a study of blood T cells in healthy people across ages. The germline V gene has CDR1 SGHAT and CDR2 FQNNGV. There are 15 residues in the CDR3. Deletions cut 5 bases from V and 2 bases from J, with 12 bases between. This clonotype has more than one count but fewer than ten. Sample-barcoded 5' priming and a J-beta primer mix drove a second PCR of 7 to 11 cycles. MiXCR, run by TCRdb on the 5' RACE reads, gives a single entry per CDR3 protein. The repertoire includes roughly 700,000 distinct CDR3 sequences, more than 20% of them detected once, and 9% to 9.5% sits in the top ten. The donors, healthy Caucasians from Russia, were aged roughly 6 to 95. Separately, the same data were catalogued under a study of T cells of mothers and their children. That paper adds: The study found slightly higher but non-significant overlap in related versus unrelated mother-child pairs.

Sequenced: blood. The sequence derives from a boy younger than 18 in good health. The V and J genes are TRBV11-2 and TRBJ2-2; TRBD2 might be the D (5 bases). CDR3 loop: CASSPTRVNTGELFF. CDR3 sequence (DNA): TGTGCCAGCAGCCCGACGCGGGTTAACACCGGGGAGCTGTTTTTT.